A selection of T cell receptor beta chains follows, all from one sample in a study of cytomegalovirus exposure and HLA in healthy donors. TCRdb's copy holds only in-frame clones and misses some; the assay was immunoSEQ multiplex PCR. Among around 160,000 clones, less than 90% were seen once, and the ten largest hold roughly 4.3%. The sample taken for sequencing was PBMCs. The source of these receptors is a man between 45 and 60 years old in good health and CMV-seropositive. The CDR3 runs from the conserved cysteine through the conserved F or W. Each record gives: V gene, clone size, D gene, J gene, CDR3 DNA, CDR3 protein. A D gene is named only where the DNA matches it firmly. Only some rows state a clone size, as once, few, many or a class for expanded clones.

V: TRBV19; size: NA; D: NA; J: TRBJ1-2; DNA: TGTGCCAGTATAGAGGGTCGGGACTCCCTCTATGGCTACACCTTC; CDR3: CASIEGRDSLYGYTF
V: TRBV28; size: NA; D: TRBD2; J: TRBJ2-5; DNA: TGTGCCAGCAGCTCGGATTTAGCGGGACTAGAGACCCAGTACTTC; CDR3: CASSSDLAGLETQYF
V: TRBV21-1; size: NA; D: NA; J: TRBJ1-5; DNA: TGTGCCAGCAACCTGACAGGGAATCCCTCCGATCAGCCCCAGCATTTT; CDR3: CASNLTGNPSDQPQHF
V: TRBV7-2; size: NA; D: NA; J: TRBJ1-3; DNA: TGTGCCAGCAGCTCGAGTGTCTCTGGAAACACCATATATTTT; CDR3: CASSSSVSGNTIYF
V: TRBV29-1; size: NA; D: NA; J: TRBJ1-2; DNA: TGCAGCGTGCTGACAGGACTTAACTATGGCTACACCTTC; CDR3: CSVLTGLNYGYTF
V: TRBV19; size: NA; D: NA; J: TRBJ1-6; DNA: TGTGCCAGTAGTATAGGGCGGGGAGCGCGTAATTCACCCCTCCACTTT; CDR3: CASSIGRGARNSPLHF
V: TRBV5-1; size: NA; D: NA; J: TRBJ1-4; DNA: TGCGCCAGCAGCTTGGCCGTTAATGAAAAACTGTTTTTT; CDR3: CASSLAVNEKLFF
V: TRBV6-5; size: NA; D: NA; J: TRBJ1-5; DNA: TGTGCCAGCAGTTACTTTGTGGAGGGTCAGCCCCAGCATTTT; CDR3: CASSYFVEGQPQHF
V: TRBV19; size: NA; D: TRBD1; J: TRBJ2-6; DNA: TGTGCCACTACAGGGGTCGGCGGGGCCAACGTCCTGACTTTC; CDR3: CATTGVGGANVLTF
V: TRBV5-1; size: NA; D: TRBD2; J: TRBJ2-3; DNA: TGCGCCAGCAGCTCTACCGGGAGGGCCGAAGATACGCAGTATTTT; CDR3: CASSSTGRAEDTQYF
V: TRBV5-1; size: few; D: TRBD1; J: TRBJ1-1; DNA: TGCGCCAGCAGAGGGACAGGATACCCGAACACTGAAGCTTTCTTT; CDR3: CASRGTGYPNTEAFF
V: TRBV28; size: NA; D: TRBD2; J: TRBJ2-7; DNA: TGTGCCAGCAGTTTAAGGGTTAGCGGGAAAAGAGACGAGCAGTACTTC; CDR3: CASSLRVSGKRDEQYF
V: TRBV5-4; size: NA; D: TRBD2; J: TRBJ2-7; DNA: TGTGCCAGCAGCTCCGGACTAGCGGGAGGCGAGCAGTACTTC; CDR3: CASSSGLAGGEQYF
V: TRBV2; size: NA; D: NA; J: TRBJ2-7; DNA: TGTGCCAGCAGACCGGGACTGGCCTCCTACGAGCAGTACTTC; CDR3: CASRPGLASYEQYF
V: TRBV9; size: few; D: TRBD2; J: TRBJ2-2; DNA: TGTGCCAGCAGTACTAGCGGGAGAGATACCGGGGAGCTGTTTTTT; CDR3: CASSTSGRDTGELFF
V: TRBV9; size: NA; D: TRBD2; J: TRBJ2-5; DNA: TGTGCCAGCAGCTGGGGGGGGCAAGAGACCCAGTACTTC; CDR3: CASSWGGQETQYF
V: TRBV27; size: NA; D: NA; J: TRBJ2-7; DNA: TGTGCCAGCAGTTTCGGCAGGTCCTACGAGCAGTACTTC; CDR3: CASSFGRSYEQYF
V: TRBV10-3; size: once; D: TRBD2; J: TRBJ2-3; DNA: TGTGCCATCAGTTCGCGGGGGGGCCCTGGAGATACGCAGTATTTT; CDR3: CAISSRGGPGDTQYF
V: TRBV12-5; size: few; D: TRBD2; J: TRBJ2-3; DNA: TGTGCTAGTGGCCAAGGGACTAGCGGGGTAGATACGCAGTATTTT; CDR3: CASGQGTSGVDTQYF
V: TRBV10-3; size: NA; D: TRBD1; J: TRBJ1-6; DNA: TGTGCCATCACCGGGACAGGGGATTCACCCCTCCACTTT; CDR3: CAITGTGDSPLHF
V: TRBV27; size: NA; D: NA; J: TRBJ2-7; DNA: TGTGCCAGCAGTTACAACTACGAGCAGTACTTC; CDR3: CASSYNYEQYF
V: TRBV7-2; size: NA; D: TRBD2; J: TRBJ2-3; DNA: TGTGCCAGCAGCTTAGACATAGCGGGGGGGCGAGATACGCAGTATTTT; CDR3: CASSLDIAGGRDTQYF
V: TRBV10-3; size: once; D: NA; J: TRBJ1-5; DNA: TGTGCCATCAGTGAGACAGTATTGGTCCCTAGCAATCAGCCCCAGCATTTT; CDR3: CAISETVLVPSNQPQHF
V: TRBV7-8; size: NA; D: NA; J: TRBJ2-2; DNA: TGTGCCAGCAGCCGTTCCCCCGGGGAGGCCGGGGAGCTGTTTTTT; CDR3: CASSRSPGEAGELFF
V: TRBV10-3; size: NA; D: TRBD2; J: TRBJ2-7; DNA: TGTGCCAGCGGACTAGCCGGGGGCTACGAGCAGTACTTC; CDR3: CASGLAGGYEQYF
V: TRBV27; size: NA; D: NA; J: TRBJ2-7; DNA: TGTGCCAGCAGCGGGGACTCCTACGAGCAGTACTTC; CDR3: CASSGDSYEQYF
V: TRBV9; size: NA; D: TRBD1; J: TRBJ2-2; DNA: TGTGCCAGCAGCGCCAACCCCGTACCTGGACAGGGGAGCTCCGGGGAGCTGTTTTTT; CDR3: CASSANPVPGQGSSGELFF
V: TRBV30; size: NA; D: NA; J: TRBJ2-7; DNA: TGTGCCTGGAGTGGGGGTGATCAGGGGTCCTACGAGCAGTACTTC; CDR3: CAWSGGDQGSYEQYF
V: TRBV5-4; size: NA; D: TRBD1; J: TRBJ2-7; DNA: TGTGCCAGCAGCGACGGGACAGGGGGTGCTCGTTACGAGCAGTACTTC; CDR3: CASSDGTGGARYEQYF